The next 28 T cell receptor beta chains were all read from a single sample in a study of shared clonotypes between healthy human individuals. Assay: immunoSEQ multiplex PCR; the TCRdb copy retains only in-frame clones and omits some. The repertoire includes some 1,400,000 clones, roughly 96% of them detected once, and approximately 1.1% sits in the top ten. Sequencing was done on a sample of naive CD4+ T cells sorted from blood. Subset described: CD45RA+ positively selected. The origin of the receptors is a man aged 25 to 40 in good health.

The chain combines TRBV6-6 with TRBJ2-2; D remains unclear. V was cut by 4 bases and J by 2 bases, with 8 bases left in between. The CDR3 length is 14 residues. In germline, CDR1 is MNHNY, CDR2 SVGAGI (reference sequence). The CDR3 region is CASSLKRNTGELFF. The CDR3 DNA is TGTGCCAGCAGTTTAAAGCGCAACACCGGGGAGCTGTTTTTT.

The rearrangement uses TRBV11-2 and TRBJ1-2; D is unresolved. Trimming stripped 2 bases from V and 1 base from J, with 17 bases between. Per the germline V gene, CDR1 is SGHAT and CDR2 is FQNNGV. This CDR3 contains 17 residues. CDR3 in DNA: TGTGCCAGCAGCTTACAACAGCGCCCGGACGGTAACTATGGCTACACCTTC. Its protein is CASSLQQRPDGNYGYTF. The whole variable domain, filled in from reference TRBV11-2 and TRBJ1-2, reads EAGVAQSPRYKIIEKRQSVAFWCNPISGHATLYWYQQILGQGPKLLIQFQNNGVVDDSQLPKDRFSAERLKGVDSTLKIQPAKLEDSAVYLCASSLQQRPDGNYGYTFGSGTRLTVV.

The chain uses TRBV5-6 and TRBJ2-3, with TRBD1 as a possible D gene (7 bases). Germline V lookup: CDR1 SGHDT, CDR2 YYEEEE. The length of the CDR3 is 17 residues. Trimming left V 0 bases short and J 2 bases short, with 16 bases between. CDR3 sequence (DNA): TGTGCCAGCAGCTTGGGAAAGGCGGGACAGATCACAGATACGCAGTATTTT. Translating it yields CASSLGKAGQITDTQYF. Looking up the rest from reference TRBV5-6 and TRBJ2-3 gives the full variable domain: DAGVTQSPTHLIKTRGQQVTLRCSPKSGHDTVSWYQQALGQGPQFIFQYYEEEERQRGNFPDRFSGHQFPNYSSELNVNALLLGDSALYLCASSLGKAGQITDTQYFGPGTRLTVL.

This clone was seen only once. This sequence joins TRBV6-5 and TRBJ2-4, with TRBD1 matching over 8 bases. The V segment lost 1 base and the J segment 1 base; nucleotides outside the gene matches: 3. The CDR3 sequence is 16 residues long. CDR1 and CDR2 (germline): MNHEY, SVGAGI. The CDR3 DNA sequence: TGTGCCAGCAGTTACTTAACAGGGGGGGCCAAAAACATTCAGTACTTC. Translating it yields CASSYLTGGAKNIQYF.

The chain carries TRBV10-3 and TRBJ2-7, with D unclear. The germline V and J ends were trimmed by 4 bases and 0 bases, with 10 bases remaining between them. The germline CDR1 and CDR2 sequences are ENHRY and SYGVKD. The CDR3 has 14 amino acids. The CDR3 spells CAISGGPSSYEQYF. The CDR3 bases are TGTGCCATCAGTGGCGGCCCATCCTCCTACGAGCAGTACTTC.

The chain is built from TRBV6-1 and TRBJ1-2; 8 nucleotides match TRBD1. There are 14 residues in the CDR3. With 10 bases clipped from V and 8 bases from J, the junction kept 15 bases outside the gene matches. The V gene's germline CDR1 is MNHNS and CDR2 SASEGT. CDR3 in DNA: TGTGCCACCCTCAAGGACAGGGCCACTGGGGGCTACACCTTC. Amino acid sequence: CATLKDRATGGYTF.

This chain uses TRBV15 with TRBJ2-1, with 7 positions matching TRBD2. This CDR3 is built from 14 residues. Looked up from germline, CDR1 is LNHNV and CDR2 is YYDKDF (reference sequence). Losses at the gene ends were 8 bases for V and 3 bases for J; bases not matched to a gene: 7. In DNA, the CDR3 is TGTGCCACCTACGGGGGAGGGAACTACAATGAGCAGTTCTTC. It codes for CATYGGGNYNEQFF.

This chain joins TRBV5-1 and TRBJ2-1; TRBD2 might be the D (5 bases). The V gene's germline CDR1 is SGHRS and CDR2 YFSETQ. There are 14 residues in the CDR3. The ends were cut back, 6 bases at V and 2 bases at J, with 12 bases in the middle. In DNA, the CDR3 is TGCGCCAGCAAGGGAGCGGAAACCTACAATGAGCAGTTCTTC. This translates into CASKGAETYNEQFF. Drawing the rest from reference TRBV5-1 and TRBJ2-1, the complete variable domain is KAGVTQTPRYLIKTRGQQVTLSCSPISGHRSVSWYQQTPGQGLQFLFEYFSETQRNKGNFPGRFSGRQFSNSRSEMNVSTLELGDSALYLCASKGAETYNEQFFGPGTRLTVL.

The chain recombines TRBV27 with TRBJ2-7; no firm D call. This CDR3 contains 10 residues. Trimming left V 4 bases short and J 9 bases short, with 7 bases between. CDR1 and CDR2 (germline): MNHEY, SMNVEV (reference sequence). This chain's CDR3 is CASSSSGQYF. The DNA for the CDR3 is TGTGCCAGCAGTTCCTCGGGGCAGTACTTC.

The V and J genes are TRBV28 and TRBJ1-1; no clear D gene. Germline V gene sequence: CDR1 MDHEN, CDR2 SYDVKM. The V gene lost 11 bases and the J gene lost 4 bases, with 11 bases spanning the gap. The CDR3 covers 11 residues. CDR3 protein: CAVSGSTEAFF. The CDR3 DNA reads as TGTGCCGTATCCGGGTCCACTGAAGCTTTCTTT.

The chain combines TRBV7-6 with TRBJ2-7; 10 positions agree with TRBD2. V shed 5 bases and J 2 bases; nucleotides not matched to a gene: 9. Germline assignment: CDR1 SGHVS and CDR2 FNYEAQ. The CDR3 runs 16 residues. CDR3 protein: CASSGKAGGLPYEQYF. CDR3 in DNA: TGTGCCAGCAGCGGTAAAGCGGGAGGGTTACCCTACGAGCAGTACTTC. Looking up the rest from reference TRBV7-6 and TRBJ2-7 gives the full variable domain: GAGVSQSPRYKVTKRGQDVALRCDPISGHVSLYWYRQALGQGPEFLTYFNYEAQQDKSGLPNDRFSAERPEGSISTLTIQRTEQRDSAMYRCASSGKAGGLPYEQYFGPGTRLTVT.

The chain employs TRBV10-3 and TRBJ2-1; D gene uncertain. Deletions cut 0 bases from V and 1 base from J, with 7 bases between. This CDR3 has 15 amino acids. Germline V gene data show CDR1 as ENHRY and CDR2 as SYGVKD. CDR3 DNA: TGTGCCATCAGTGAGTCGAGGATGTCCTACAATGAGCAGTTCTTC. It specifies CAISESRMSYNEQFF.

The chain uses TRBV27 and TRBJ1-4, with no clear D. The CDR3 loop spans 14 amino acids. In germline, CDR1 is MNHEY, CDR2 SMNVEV (reference sequence). V shed 7 bases and J shed 0 bases, with 9 bases lying between them. CDR3 residues: CASTKTATNEKLFF. CDR3 in DNA: TGTGCCAGCACTAAAACTGCAACTAATGAAAAACTGTTTTTT.

The chain joins TRBV27 to TRBJ2-1; 13 positions match TRBD2. The CDR3 runs to 18 residues. CDR1 and CDR2 (germline): MNHEY, SMNVEV (reference sequence). V lost 1 base, J lost 1 base, and 4 bases stayed unmatched. The CDR3 nucleotides read TGTGCCAGCAGTTTATATCGACTAGCGGGAGGATCCTACAATGAGCAGTTCTTC. This codes for CASSLYRLAGGSYNEQFF.

CDR3 amino acids: CATRTPSTDTQYF. The CDR3 region has the DNA TGTGCCACCAGAACACCGAGCACAGATACGCAGTATTTT. The V and J genes are TRBV15 and TRBJ2-3; no clear D. V shed 6 bases and J shed 0 bases, with 7 bases lying between them. Germline CDR1 is LNHNV and CDR2 is YYDKDF (reference sequence). This CDR3 region has 13 residues.

This chain uses TRBV5-4 with TRBJ2-6; D is unresolved. The V gene's germline CDR1 is SGHNT and CDR2 YYREEE (reference sequence). V dropped 3 bases and J dropped 0 bases, with 13 bases sitting between them. The CDR3 totals 17 residues. The CDR3 sequence is CASSSEIGFSGANVLTF. CDR3 nucleotide sequence: TGTGCCAGCAGCTCGGAAATCGGGTTCTCTGGGGCCAACGTCCTGACTTTC.

This chain connects TRBV30 to TRBJ1-5, with 7 bases matching TRBD1. The CDR3 is 12 amino acids. V shed 2 bases and J 15 bases; nucleotides not matched to a gene: 10. The germline V gene encodes CDR1 GTSNPN and CDR2 SVGIG (reference sequence). In nucleotides, the CDR3 is TGTGCCTGGAGTTCAGGGACAGACACTCTGCATTTT. Protein: CAWSSGTDTLHF.

The J gene is TRBJ2-3, the V gene TRBV11-2; possibly TRBD2 for D (5 bases). Trimming took off 4 bases at V and 0 bases at J, with 23 bases between the two ends. Per germline, CDR1 SGHAT and CDR2 FQNNGV. The CDR3 length is 19 residues. The CDR3 sequence: CASSSIRKSQRTSTDTQYF. The CDR3 DNA reads TGTGCCAGCAGCTCAATTCGGAAATCCCAGAGGACTAGCACAGATACGCAGTATTTT.

The genes are TRBV6-6 and TRBJ2-5; D is ambiguous. Trimming removed 0 bases from V and 3 bases from J, with 14 bases in between. The CDR3 length is 16 residues. Germline V lookup: CDR1 MNHNY, CDR2 SVGAGI (reference sequence). CDR3 bases: TGTGCCAGCAGTTACTCACCAGCCCACACCAAAGAGACCCAGTACTTC. Translation gives CASSYSPAHTKETQYF.

This clone was detected only once. V is TRBV7-9 and J is TRBJ2-5; possibly TRBD1 for D (5 bases). The V end was cut by 5 bases, the J end by 3 bases, with 10 bases between. Germline V gene sequence: CDR1 SEHNR, CDR2 FQNEAQ (reference sequence). The CDR3 consists of 13 residues. The CDR3 coding sequence is TGTGCCAGCAGCCCCAGGGCTGAAGAGACCCAGTACTTC. Translation gives CASSPRAEETQYF.

This chain uses TRBV18 with TRBJ2-1; the match to TRBD1 covers 12 bases. Trimming at V came to 2 bases and at J to 8 bases, leaving 13 bases not matched to a gene. The CDR3 is 18 residues long. Germline assignment: CDR1 KGHSH and CDR2 LQKENI. CDR3 sequence reads: CASSPKITGQGALDEQFF. For the CDR3, the DNA is TGTGCCAGCTCACCAAAAATCACGGGACAGGGGGCTTTGGATGAGCAGTTCTTC.

The chain has TRBV28 and TRBJ2-2, with 7 bases fitting TRBD1. V lost 6 bases, J lost 0 bases, and 7 bases stayed unmatched. Germline V gene data show CDR1 as MDHEN and CDR2 as SYDVKM. This CDR3 contains 16 residues. The CDR3 protein is CASSPIQGANTGELFF. The CDR3 DNA reads TGTGCCAGCAGCCCAATTCAGGGGGCGAACACCGGGGAGCTGTTTTTT.

The chain joins TRBV5-6 to TRBJ2-6, with TRBD1 as a possible D gene (5 bases). The germline V gene has CDR1 SGHDT and CDR2 YYEEEE. The CDR3 covers 15 residues. V gave up 4 bases and J gave up 0 bases, with 8 bases separating them. The CDR3 nucleotides are TGTGCCAGCAGCACCGACAGCTCTGGGGCCAACGTCCTGACTTTC. Its translation is CASSTDSSGANVLTF.

The table lists this clone with a few counts. Within the sample, other DNA sequences also encode this same CDR3. The chain uses TRBV6-1 and TRBJ1-1; D call uncertain. V was cut by 7 bases and J by 2 bases, with 5 bases left in between. Germline V lookup: CDR1 MNHNS, CDR2 SASEGT. This CDR3 region has 11 residues. The CDR3 loop reads CASTPNTEAFF. For the CDR3, the DNA is TGTGCCAGCACCCCAAACACTGAAGCTTTCTTT.

This clone appeared once. J is TRBJ1-5 and V is TRBV6-5, with D maybe TRBD1 (5 bases). CDR3 length: 11 residues. CDR1 is MNHEY, CDR2 SVGAGI, per germline. Trimming left V 5 bases short and J 6 bases short, with 5 bases between. The CDR3 here is CASSTGQPQHF. CDR3 nucleotide sequence: TGTGCCAGCAGTACAGGTCAGCCCCAGCATTTT.

The rearrangement links TRBV15 to TRBJ1-4; TRBD1 matches at 9 bases. The CDR3 is 15 amino acids. V dropped 3 bases and J dropped 6; count of bases not matched to a gene: 5. Germline V gene lookup returns CDR1 LNHNV and CDR2 YYDKDF (reference sequence). The CDR3 reads CATSRRTGADEKLFF. CDR3 in DNA: TGTGCCACCAGCAGGCGGACAGGGGCGGATGAAAAACTGTTTTTT.

The chain combines TRBV11-2 with TRBJ2-3; 7 bases are a match to TRBD2. The V gene's germline CDR1 is SGHAT and CDR2 FQNNGV. Losses at the gene ends were 6 bases for V and 4 bases for J; bases not matched to a gene: 16. The CDR3 runs 17 residues. This chain's CDR3 is CASSSRSTGGSADTQYF. The CDR3 DNA reads TGTGCCAGCAGTTCCCGGAGTACGGGGGGTTCGGCAGATACGCAGTATTTT.

The V call is TRBV18, the J call TRBJ2-7; perhaps TRBD2 as D (5 bases). V was pared by 1 base and J by 5 bases, with 12 bases between. CDR1 and CDR2 from the germline V gene are KGHSH and LQKENI. CDR3 length: 14 amino acids. CDR3 coding DNA: TGTGCCAGCTCACCACTCGGACTCGGGGACGAGCAGTACTTC. Protein sequence: CASSPLGLGDEQYF.